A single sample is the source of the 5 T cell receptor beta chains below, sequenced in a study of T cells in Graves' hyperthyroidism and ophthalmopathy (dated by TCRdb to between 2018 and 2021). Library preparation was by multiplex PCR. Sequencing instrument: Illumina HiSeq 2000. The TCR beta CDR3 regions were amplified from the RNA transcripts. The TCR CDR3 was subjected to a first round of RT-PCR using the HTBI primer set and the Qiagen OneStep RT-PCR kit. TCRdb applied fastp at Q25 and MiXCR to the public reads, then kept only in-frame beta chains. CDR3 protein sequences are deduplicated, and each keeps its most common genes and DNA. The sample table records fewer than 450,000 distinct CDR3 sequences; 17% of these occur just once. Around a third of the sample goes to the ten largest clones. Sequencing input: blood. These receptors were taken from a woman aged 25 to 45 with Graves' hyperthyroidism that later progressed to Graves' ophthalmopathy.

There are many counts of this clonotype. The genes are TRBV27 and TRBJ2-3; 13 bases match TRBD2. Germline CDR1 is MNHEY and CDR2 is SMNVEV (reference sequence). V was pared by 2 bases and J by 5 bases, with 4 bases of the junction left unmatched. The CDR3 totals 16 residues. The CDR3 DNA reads TGTGCCAGCAGTTTAGGGACTAGCGGGGTCGTAGATACGCAGTATTTT. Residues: CASSLGTSGVVDTQYF.

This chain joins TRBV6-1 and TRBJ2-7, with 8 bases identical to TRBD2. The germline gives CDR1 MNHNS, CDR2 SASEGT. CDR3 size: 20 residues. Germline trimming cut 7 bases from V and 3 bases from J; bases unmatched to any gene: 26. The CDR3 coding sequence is TGTGCCAGCACTCTATATGGACATGGGACTAGGAGGAAGGATCGCTACGAGCAGTACTTC. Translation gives CASTLYGHGTRRKDRYEQYF.

The CDR3 DNA follows: TGTGCCATCAGTGAGGAAGGGGCTGGAAACACCATATATTTT. Translated, it gives CAISEEGAGNTIYF. The chain recombines TRBV10-3 with TRBJ1-3; maybe TRBD1 (5 bases). The V end was cut by 2 bases, the J end by 2 bases, with 7 bases between. Germline CDR1 and CDR2: ENHRY and SYGVKD. CDR3 length: 14 amino acids.

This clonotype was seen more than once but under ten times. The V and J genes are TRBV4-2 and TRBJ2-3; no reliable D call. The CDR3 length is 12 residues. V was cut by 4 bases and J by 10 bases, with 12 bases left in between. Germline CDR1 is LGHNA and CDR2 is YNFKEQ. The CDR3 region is CASSPRLGAQYF. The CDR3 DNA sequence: TGTGCCAGCAGCCCCCGACTCGGTGCGCAGTATTTT.

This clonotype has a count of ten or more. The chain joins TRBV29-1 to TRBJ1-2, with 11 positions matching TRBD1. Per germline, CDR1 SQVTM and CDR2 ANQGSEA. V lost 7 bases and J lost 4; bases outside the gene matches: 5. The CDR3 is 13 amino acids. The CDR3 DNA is TGCAGCGGGACAGGGGGCGAGGGCTATGGCTACACCTTC. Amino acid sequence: CSGTGGEGYGYTF.